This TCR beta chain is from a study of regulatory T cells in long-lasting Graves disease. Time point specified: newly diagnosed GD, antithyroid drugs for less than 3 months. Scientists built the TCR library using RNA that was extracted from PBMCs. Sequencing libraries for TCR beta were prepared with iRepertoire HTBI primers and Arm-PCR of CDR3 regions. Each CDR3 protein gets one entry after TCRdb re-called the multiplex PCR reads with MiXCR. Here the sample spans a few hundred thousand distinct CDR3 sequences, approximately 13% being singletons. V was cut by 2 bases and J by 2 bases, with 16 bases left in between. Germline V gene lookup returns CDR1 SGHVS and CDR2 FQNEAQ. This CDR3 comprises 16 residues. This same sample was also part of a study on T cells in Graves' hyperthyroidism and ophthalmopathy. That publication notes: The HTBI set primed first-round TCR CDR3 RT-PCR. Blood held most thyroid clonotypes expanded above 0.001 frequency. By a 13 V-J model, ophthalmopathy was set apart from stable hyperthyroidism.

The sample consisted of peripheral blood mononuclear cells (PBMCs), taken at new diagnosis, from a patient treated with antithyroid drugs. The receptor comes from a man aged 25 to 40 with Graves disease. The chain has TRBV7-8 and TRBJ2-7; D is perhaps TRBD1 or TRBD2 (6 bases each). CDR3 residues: CASSLRRGVGTYEQYF. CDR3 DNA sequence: TGTGCCAGCAGCTTAAGGAGGGGGGTTGGGACCTACGAGCAGTACTTC. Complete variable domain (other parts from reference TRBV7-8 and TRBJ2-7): GAGVSQSPRYKVAKRGQDVALRCDPISGHVSLFWYQQALGQGPEFLTYFQNEAQLDKSGLPSDRFFAERPEGSVSTLKIQRTQQEDSAVYLCASSLRRGVGTYEQYFGPGTRLTVT.